The next 6 T cell receptor beta chains were all read from a single sample in a study of PD-L1 blockade in urothelial cancer. Repertoires were generated with immunoSEQ multiplex PCR, while TCRdb's copy carries only in-frame clones and drops some. The sample lists 55,000 to 85,000 clones; around 90% were seen once. Source: PBMCs, taken around atezolizumab (anti-PD-L1) treatment. The receptors originated from a man in his fifties or sixties with urothelial cancer.

A few counts support this clone. The V call is TRBV7-9, the J call TRBJ1-1; D gene unclear. From germline, CDR1 is SEHNR and CDR2 FQNEAQ (reference sequence). The CDR3 runs 11 residues. The V end was cut by 5 bases, the J end by 7 bases, with 8 bases between. This chain's CDR3 is CASSREYEAFF. In DNA, the CDR3 is TGTGCCAGCAGCAGAGAATATGAAGCTTTCTTT.

The J gene is TRBJ2-5, the V gene TRBV25-1; D possibly corresponds to TRBD1 (6 bases). In germline, CDR1 is MGHDK, CDR2 SYGVNS. This CDR3 contains 16 residues. V was pared by 5 bases and J by 1 base, with 17 bases between. The CDR3 region is CASSTTDDRPQETQYF. The CDR3 bases are TGTGCCAGCAGTACCACCGACGACAGGCCCCAAGAGACCCAGTACTTC.

The chain combines TRBV18 with TRBJ1-5; possibly TRBD1 for D (5 bases). CDR3 length: 15 residues. Deletions cut 2 bases from V and 4 bases from J, with 12 bases between. CDR1 is KGHSH, CDR2 LQKENI, per germline. This CDR3 reads CASSPTTGGNQPQHF. In nucleotides, the CDR3 is TGTGCCAGCTCACCAACTACGGGGGGTAATCAGCCCCAGCATTTT.

The rearrangement uses TRBV6-5 and TRBJ2-7, with a possible D match to TRBD2 (6 bases). Germline V gives CDR1 MNHEY, CDR2 SVGAGI. The CDR3 spans 15 residues. V was trimmed by 6 bases and J by 0 bases, leaving 15 bases between them. The CDR3: CASRIGRSPSYEQYF. CDR3 DNA sequence: TGTGCCAGCAGGATCGGGAGATCCCCCTCCTACGAGCAGTACTTC.

The gene calls are TRBV7-2 and TRBJ2-7; the D gene is possibly TRBD2 (5 bases). Germline CDR1 and CDR2: SGHTA and FQGNSA. Trimming took off 1 base at V and 6 bases at J, with 13 bases between the two ends. The CDR3 covers 14 residues. The CDR3 DNA reads TGTGCCAGCAGCTTAGATCCCGGGATCGGCGAGCAGTACTTC. It translates to CASSLDPGIGEQYF.

The rearrangement uses TRBV6-1 and TRBJ1-1; 9 bases agree with TRBD1. The V gene end was trimmed by 2 bases and the J gene end by 5 bases; junction bases not matched to a gene: 6. Per the germline V gene, CDR1 is MNHNS and CDR2 is SASEGT. This CDR3 contains 15 residues. The CDR3 spells CASSEMNRGRTEAFF. The CDR3 bases are TGTGCCAGCAGTGAAATGAACAGGGGGCGAACTGAAGCTTTCTTT.